This T cell receptor (beta chain) derives from a study of CD8+ T cells in alopecia areata. Study summary: Those patients who were treated received oral tofacitinib, which was given at 5 to 10 mg twice daily for moderate-to-severe alopecia areata.

Regarding treatment: oral pan-JAK inhibitor, 5-10 mg twice daily. Per germline, CDR1 MNHEY and CDR2 SMNVEV (reference sequence). Trimming removed 6 bases from V and 4 bases from J; junction bases left unmatched: 4. This CDR3 is 15 amino acids long. Sequencing relied on a cDNA template that was reverse transcribed from extracted RNA. Sequenced by immunoSEQ multiplex PCR; TCRdb stores in-frame clones only, minus some. The table lists 85,000 to 110,000 clones, 85% to 90% of them singletons. This rearrangement joins TRBV27 to TRBJ2-2, with 11 bases aligning to TRBD2. This receptor was identified in a human donor with alopecia areata. Sequenced material: CD8+ T cells sorted from blood, taken around week 31, from a patient treated with tofacitinib. In DNA, the CDR3 is TGTGCCAGCAGCCCCGGGACTAGCGGCACCGGGGAGCTGTTTTTT. Translating it yields CASSPGTSGTGELFF.